Listed here are 22 T cell receptor beta chains from one sample, sequenced in a study of blood T cell repertoires in COVID-19. Data came from immunoSEQ multiplex PCR; TCRdb stores just in-frame clones and leaves some out. The repertoire consists of more than 200,000 clones, with approximately 80% occurring once and the leading ten covering about 10%. The sequenced sample was peripheral blood. Source of these receptors: a woman older than 75 with acute or convalescent COVID-19.

The CDR3 region is CASSLVEQEYTEAFF. CDR3 nucleotides: TGTGCCAGCAGTTTGGTCGAACAGGAGTACACTGAAGCTTTCTTT. V gene TRBV28 combines with J gene TRBJ1-1, with D possibly being TRBD1 (5 bases). The CDR3 contains 15 residues. With 3 bases removed from V and 3 bases from J, the gap between germline ends came to 14 bases. Looked up from germline, CDR1 is MDHEN and CDR2 is SYDVKM.

The sample holds one count of this clone. The CDR3 DNA is TGTGCCAGCAGTCCCGGGACTACCGGCTCCTACAATGAGCAGTTCTTC. Its translation: CASSPGTTGSYNEQFF. The rearrangement uses TRBV2 and TRBJ2-1; the match to TRBD2 covers 7 bases. J lost 0 bases, V lost 5 bases, and 7 bases had no gene match. Germline V lookup: CDR1 SNHLY, CDR2 FYNNEI. The CDR3 has 16 amino acids.

The chain couples TRBV3-1 (or the pseudogene TRBV3-2) to TRBJ2-1; TRBD1 agrees at 8 bases. Per germline, CDR1 LGHDT and CDR2 YNNKEL (reference sequence). This CDR3 is built from 15 residues. With V trimmed by 6 bases and J by 7 bases, 11 bases remained unmatched. For the CDR3, the DNA is TGTGCCAGCAGTCATCCAGGGGGCGATAGGAATGAGCAGTTCTTC. It codes for CASSHPGGDRNEQFF.

V gene TRBV5-1 combines with J gene TRBJ2-7, with TRBD1 matching 7 bases. The CDR3 has 14 residues. V dropped 0 bases and J dropped 5; count of bases not matched to a gene: 5. Germline V gene lookup returns CDR1 SGHRS and CDR2 YFSETQ. DNA of the CDR3: TGCGCCAGCAGCTTGGAGACAGGGTTCGACGAGCAGTACTTC. It is translated as CASSLETGFDEQYF.

The chain carries TRBV29-1 and TRBJ1-1; possibly TRBD1 for D (5 bases). Germline V gene lookup returns CDR1 SQVTM and CDR2 ANQGSEA. Trimming took 6 bases from V and 3 from J, leaving 20 bases between them. The CDR3 spans 15 residues. CDR3: CSVSDGTDGYTEAFF. In nucleotides, the CDR3 is TGCAGCGTCTCGGACGGGACTGACGGATACACTGAAGCTTTCTTT. Looking up the rest from reference TRBV29-1 and TRBJ1-1 gives the full variable domain: SAVISQKPSRDICQRGTSLTIQCQVDSQVTMMFWYRQQPGQSLTLIATANQGSEATYESGFVIDKFPISRPNLTFSTLTVSNMSPEDSSIYLCSVSDGTDGYTEAFFGQGTRLTVV.

The chain joins TRBV30 to TRBJ1-4; perhaps TRBD1 as D (5 bases). Germline assignment: CDR1 GTSNPN and CDR2 SVGIG (reference sequence). The V gene lost 1 base and the J gene lost 7 bases, with 13 bases spanning the gap. This CDR3 has 14 amino acids. The CDR3 is CAWSGVGATEKLFF. The CDR3 region has the DNA TGTGCCTGGAGTGGTGTTGGGGCTACTGAAAAACTGTTTTTT.

The chain employs TRBV4-3 and TRBJ2-7, with D possibly TRBD2 on 6 matching bases. The germline gives CDR1 LGHNA, CDR2 YSLEER. The CDR3 contains 20 residues. The germline V and J ends were trimmed by 0 bases and 0 bases, with 24 bases remaining between them. Here the CDR3 reads CASSQESGGIPPRGSYEQYF. CDR3 in DNA: TGCGCCAGCAGCCAAGAGTCTGGAGGGATCCCGCCAAGAGGCTCCTACGAGCAGTACTTC.

This clone has a single count. V usage is TRBV11-2 and J usage is TRBJ2-1; 11 bases are a match to TRBD2. The CDR3 is 18 residues long. Trimming cost V 3 bases and J 12 bases; bases outside gene matches: 19. Germline V gene sequence: CDR1 SGHAT, CDR2 FQNNGV. CDR3 residues: CASSLLAGGSLTVGGQFF. The CDR3 coding sequence is TGTGCCAGCAGCTTGTTAGCGGGAGGGTCTCTCACTGTGGGGGGGCAGTTCTTC.

V and J are TRBV5-1 and TRBJ1-4; possibly TRBD1 for D (5 bases). This CDR3 spans 15 amino acids. Germline values: CDR1 SGHRS, CDR2 YFSETQ. The V end was cut by 4 bases, the J end by 8 bases, with 18 bases between. CDR3 coding DNA: TGCGCCAGCAGCCCGGAGGGGACTTCGGGGGAAAAACTGTTTTTT. It is translated as CASSPEGTSGEKLFF.

This clone appeared a single time. The chain has TRBV25-1 and TRBJ1-1; 8 nucleotides agree with TRBD1. Germline V gives CDR1 MGHDK, CDR2 SYGVNS. V dropped 4 bases and J dropped 6; count of bases not matched to a gene: 7. The CDR3 length is 14 residues. The CDR3 is CASSGTGYPSEAFF. The CDR3 DNA follows: TGTGCCAGCAGTGGGACAGGGTACCCCTCTGAAGCTTTCTTT.

This clone occurred a few times. The J gene is TRBJ1-6, the V gene TRBV9; TRBD1 matches at 9 bases. With 4 bases clipped from V and 10 bases from J, the junction kept 9 bases outside the gene matches. This CDR3 is 15 amino acids long. CDR1 is SGDLS and CDR2 is YYNGEE in the germline V gene. The CDR3 DNA is TGTGCCAGCAGCCCCCCGGGACAGGGTTTATCACCCCTCCACTTT. This sequence encodes CASSPPGQGLSPLHF.

The V and J genes are TRBV28 and TRBJ2-1; D gene ambiguous. The CDR3 is 15 residues long. Trimming stripped 2 bases from V and 8 bases from J, with 16 bases between. Germline V CDR1 and CDR2: MDHEN, SYDVKM. In DNA, the CDR3 is TGTGCCAGCAGTTTAGACTCCCTTAGTGGGTATGAGCAGTTCTTC. Translating it yields CASSLDSLSGYEQFF.

The chain carries TRBV10-3 and TRBJ2-7, with 9 bases lining up with TRBD2. The CDR3 length is 14 residues. CDR1 is ENHRY, CDR2 SYGVKD, per germline. V was pared by 5 bases and J by 0 bases, with 2 bases of the junction left unmatched. CDR3 bases: TGTGCCATCAGTTTTAGCGGGAGCTCCTACGAGCAGTACTTC. It yields the protein CAISFSGSSYEQYF.

CDR3 loop: CASSSGERQPQHF. The CDR3 nucleotides are TGTGCCAGCAGTTCAGGGGAGCGTCAGCCCCAGCATTTT. The chain recombines TRBV11-2 with TRBJ1-5; a possible D gene is TRBD1 (6 bases). The CDR3 has 13 amino acids. V dropped 6 bases and J dropped 6 bases, with 12 bases sitting between them. Germline assignment: CDR1 SGHAT and CDR2 FQNNGV.

The V and J genes are TRBV4-3 and TRBJ1-2; no firm D call. This CDR3 spans 14 amino acids. Germline V lookup: CDR1 LGHNA, CDR2 YSLEER. With 1 base removed from V and 5 bases from J, the gap between germline ends came to 11 bases. The DNA for the CDR3 is TGCGCCAGCAGCCAAGGAGGCCAGCTTTATGGCTACACCTTC. Its translation is CASSQGGQLYGYTF.

The J gene is TRBJ1-4, the V gene TRBV6-1; D is unresolved. V shed 0 bases and J shed 4 bases, with 15 bases lying between them. This CDR3 contains 17 residues. CDR1 and CDR2 (germline): MNHNS, SASEGT. The CDR3 DNA is TGTGCCAGCAGTGAAGCTGTCTCTGGAGCTGTTAATGAAAAACTGTTTTTT. Translating gives CASSEAVSGAVNEKLFF.

The CDR3 region is CATSAEDRNYGYTF. The CDR3 DNA reads TGTGCCACCAGTGCCGAGGACAGAAACTATGGCTACACCTTC. V and J are TRBV24-1 and TRBJ1-2; D may be TRBD1 (6 bases). Germline lookup yields CDR1 KGHDR and CDR2 SFDVKD. The CDR3 runs to 14 residues. Trimming took 5 bases from V and 2 from J, leaving 11 bases between them.

The chain employs TRBV12-3 or TRBV12-4 and TRBJ2-1; no reliable D call. V lost 6 bases to trimming and J lost 10 bases, with 10 bases between them. This CDR3 is built from 11 residues. CDR3 in amino acids: CASRSQEEQFF. CDR3 bases: TGTGCCAGCAGGTCCCAGGAAGAGCAGTTCTTC.

V gene TRBV6-5 combines with J gene TRBJ1-1; 8 bases fit TRBD1. The ends lost 8 bases at V and 0 bases at J; junction bases unmatched: 8. This CDR3 region has 15 residues. Germline V gene lookup returns CDR1 MNHEY and CDR2 SVGAGI. CDR3 in amino acids: CASFSGTGVNTEAFF. The CDR3 nucleotides are TGTGCCAGCTTTTCTGGGACAGGTGTGAACACTGAAGCTTTCTTT.

V and J are TRBV15 and TRBJ2-5, with TRBD1 identical over 8 bases. This CDR3 is 17 amino acids long. Germline V gives CDR1 LNHNV, CDR2 YYDKDF (reference sequence). The V and J ends lost 3 bases and 1 base, in that order; junction bases with no gene match: 10. The CDR3 loop reads CATSRERTGKGQETQYF. In nucleotides, the CDR3 is TGTGCCACCAGCAGGGAGCGGACAGGGAAGGGCCAAGAGACCCAGTACTTC.

The chain couples TRBV20-1 to TRBJ1-2; D perhaps matches TRBD1 (5 bases). V was shortened by 4 bases and J by 9 bases, with 12 bases between the two germline ends. CDR1 is DFQATT and CDR2 is SNEGSKA in the germline V gene (reference sequence). The CDR3 has 11 residues. The CDR3 nucleotides read TGCAGTGCTAAGGACGGGGGGAGCTACACCTTC. Amino acid sequence: CSAKDGGSYTF.

The genes are TRBV30 and TRBJ1-5, with D maybe TRBD1 (5 bases). The germline V gene encodes CDR1 GTSNPN and CDR2 SVGIG (reference sequence). Trimming pared 3 bases from V and 1 base from J, leaving 16 bases between. The CDR3 loop spans 16 amino acids. DNA of the CDR3: TGTGCCTGGAGATCGAAAGACAGAGGCAGCAATCAGCCCCAGCATTTT. This codes for CAWRSKDRGSNQPQHF.